This entry features one T cell receptor (beta chain) sequence. The antigen remains unidentified. The data originate from a study of T cell responses to AZD1222 COVID-19 vaccine. Sequencing used immunoSEQ multiplex PCR; TCRdb keeps in-frame clones, though not all of them. The sample consists of hundreds of thousands of clones, around 93% of them appearing once. Germline CDR1 and CDR2: LNHNV and YYDKDF (reference sequence). V lost 2 bases and J lost 2; bases outside the gene matches: 9. CDR3 size: 18 residues. Notes on the study in general: Only 5 to 7 AZD1222 recipients tested seropositive at baseline. Unmutated variant regions reportedly attract nearly half of all spike-specific TCRs. Clonal diversity was possibly underestimated, and the donors were mostly white British, with more females.

The receptor comes from an adult in good health. This chain connects TRBV15 to TRBJ2-5; 12 bases are shared with TRBD2. Sequenced material: peripheral blood, taken on day 0 of MenACWY control vaccination. CDR3 in DNA: TGTGCCACCAGCAGAAAGCCTCTAGCGGGGGGGTCACAAGAGACCCAGTACTTC. Its protein is CATSRKPLAGGSQETQYF.